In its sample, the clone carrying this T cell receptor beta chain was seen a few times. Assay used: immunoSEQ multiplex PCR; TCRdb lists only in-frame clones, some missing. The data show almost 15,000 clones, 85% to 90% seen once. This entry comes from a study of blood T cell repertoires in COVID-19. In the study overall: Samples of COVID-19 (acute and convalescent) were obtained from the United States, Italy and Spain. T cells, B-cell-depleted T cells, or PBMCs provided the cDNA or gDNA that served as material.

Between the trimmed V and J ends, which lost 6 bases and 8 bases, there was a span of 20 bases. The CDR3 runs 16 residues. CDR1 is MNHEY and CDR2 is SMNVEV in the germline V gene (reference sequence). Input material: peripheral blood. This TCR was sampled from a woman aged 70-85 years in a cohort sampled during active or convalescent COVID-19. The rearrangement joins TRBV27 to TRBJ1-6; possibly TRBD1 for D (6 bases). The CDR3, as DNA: TGTGCCAGCAGCCCCCGGGGCGGGGGGCGGGATTCACCCCTCCACTTT. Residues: CASSPRGGGRDSPLHF.